Many counts were recorded for the clone carrying this T cell receptor beta chain. Its specificity is not known. The read ends 3 residues shy of where the CDR3 ends; the end is completed using the germline J gene. This sample is part of a study of T cell clonality in common variable immunodeficiency. Study outcomes and limitations: Common variable immunodeficiency TCR beta sequences reportedly had fewer deletions and N-nucleotide insertions. Fewer TCRbeta clones were shared among CVID subjects than controls.

TCRdb keeps only in-frame clones here, not all; method: immunoSEQ multiplex PCR. There are about 81,000 clones in the sample, none observed a single time. The V and J ends lost 3 bases and 3 bases, in that order; junction bases with no gene match: 2. This CDR3 region has 15 residues. Germline CDR1 SGHRS, CDR2 YFSETQ. The V gene is TRBV5-1, the J gene TRBJ2-2, with 10 bases identical to TRBD1. Sequenced input: peripheral blood mononuclear cells. The receptor comes from a person aged 18 to 70 in good health. This CDR3 is CASSWGTGDTGELFF. Partial CDR3 DNA: TGCGCCAGCAGCTGGGGGACAGGGGACACCGGGGAG.